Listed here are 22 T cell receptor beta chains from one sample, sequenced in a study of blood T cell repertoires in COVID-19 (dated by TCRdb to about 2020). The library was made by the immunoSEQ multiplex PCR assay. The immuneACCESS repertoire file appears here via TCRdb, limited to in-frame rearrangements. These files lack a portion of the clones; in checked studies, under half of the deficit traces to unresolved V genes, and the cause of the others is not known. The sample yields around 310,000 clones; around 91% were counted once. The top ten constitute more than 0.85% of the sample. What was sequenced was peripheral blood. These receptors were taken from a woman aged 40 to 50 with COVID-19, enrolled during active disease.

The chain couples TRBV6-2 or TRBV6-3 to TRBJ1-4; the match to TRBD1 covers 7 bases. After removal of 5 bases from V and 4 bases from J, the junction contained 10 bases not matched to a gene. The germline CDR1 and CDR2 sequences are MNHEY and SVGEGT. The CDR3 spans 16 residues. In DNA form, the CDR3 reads TGTGCCAGCAGTCCGTCCCGACAGGGCTTTAATGAAAAACTGTTTTTT. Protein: CASSPSRQGFNEKLFF.

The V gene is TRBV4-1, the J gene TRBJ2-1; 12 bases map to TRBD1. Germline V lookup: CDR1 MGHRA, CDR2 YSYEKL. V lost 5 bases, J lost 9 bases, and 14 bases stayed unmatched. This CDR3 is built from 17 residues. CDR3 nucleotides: TGCGCCAGCAGCTTACTACCGGGACAGGGGGCTTTGGGTGAGCAGTTCTTC. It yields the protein CASSLLPGQGALGEQFF.

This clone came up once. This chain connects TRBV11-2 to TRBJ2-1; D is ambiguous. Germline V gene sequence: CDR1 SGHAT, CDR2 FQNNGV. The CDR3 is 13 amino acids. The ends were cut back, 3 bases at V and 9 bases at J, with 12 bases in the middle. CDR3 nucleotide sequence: TGTGCCAGCAGCTTCTCCCATACCAGTGAGCAGTTCTTC. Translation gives CASSFSHTSEQFF.

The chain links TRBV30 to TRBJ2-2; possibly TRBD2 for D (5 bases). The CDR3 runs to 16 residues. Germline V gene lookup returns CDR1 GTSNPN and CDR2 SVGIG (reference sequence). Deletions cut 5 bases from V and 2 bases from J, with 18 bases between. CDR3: CAWRRSRRINTGELFF. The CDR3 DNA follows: TGTGCCTGGCGACGGTCCAGGAGGATAAACACCGGGGAGCTGTTTTTT.

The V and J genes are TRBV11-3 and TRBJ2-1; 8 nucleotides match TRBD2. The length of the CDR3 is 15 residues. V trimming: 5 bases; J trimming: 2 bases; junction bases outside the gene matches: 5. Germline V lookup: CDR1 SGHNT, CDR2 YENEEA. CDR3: CASSPTRGAYNEQFF. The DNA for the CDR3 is TGTGCCAGCAGCCCAACGCGGGGGGCCTACAATGAGCAGTTCTTC.

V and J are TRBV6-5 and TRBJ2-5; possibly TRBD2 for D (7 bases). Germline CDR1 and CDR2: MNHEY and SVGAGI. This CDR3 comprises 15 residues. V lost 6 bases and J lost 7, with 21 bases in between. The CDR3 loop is CASRGIGGLGATQYF. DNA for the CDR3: TGTGCCAGCAGGGGTATCGGGGGGCTGGGTGCGACCCAGTACTTC.

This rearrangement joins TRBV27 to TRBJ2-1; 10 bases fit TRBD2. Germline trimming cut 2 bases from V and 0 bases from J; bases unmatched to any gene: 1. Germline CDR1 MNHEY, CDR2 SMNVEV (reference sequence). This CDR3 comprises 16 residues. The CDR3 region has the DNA TGTGCCAGCAGTTTACCTAGCGGGGGCTCCTACAATGAGCAGTTCTTC. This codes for CASSLPSGGSYNEQFF.

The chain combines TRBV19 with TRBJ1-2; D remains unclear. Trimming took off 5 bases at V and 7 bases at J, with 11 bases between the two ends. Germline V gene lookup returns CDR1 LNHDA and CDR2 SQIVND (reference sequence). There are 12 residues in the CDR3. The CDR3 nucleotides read TGTGCCAGTAGTGAGGGAACGGCTGGCTACACCTTC. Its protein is CASSEGTAGYTF.

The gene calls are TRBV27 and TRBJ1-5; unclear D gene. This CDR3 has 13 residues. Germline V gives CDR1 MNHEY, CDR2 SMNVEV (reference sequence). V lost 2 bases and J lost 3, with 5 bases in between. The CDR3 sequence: CASSLTDNQPQHF. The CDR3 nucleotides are TGTGCCAGCAGTTTAACAGACAATCAGCCCCAGCATTTT.

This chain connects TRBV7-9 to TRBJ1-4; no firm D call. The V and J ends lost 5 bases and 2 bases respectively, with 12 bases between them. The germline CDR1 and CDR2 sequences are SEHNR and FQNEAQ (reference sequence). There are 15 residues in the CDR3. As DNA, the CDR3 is TGTGCCAGCAGCCCCCCGGGGAGGACTAATGAAAAACTGTTTTTT. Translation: CASSPPGRTNEKLFF.

The CDR3 nucleotides read TGTGCCAGCTCTCCCGCGCAGGGTGGTTTCCACGAGCAGTACTTC. Translation gives CASSPAQGGFHEQYF. The J gene is TRBJ2-7, the V gene TRBV6-5; a weak D match, TRBD1 (5 bases). This CDR3 has 15 residues. V lost 8 bases to trimming and J lost 5 bases, with 22 bases between them. From germline, CDR1 is MNHEY and CDR2 SVGAGI.

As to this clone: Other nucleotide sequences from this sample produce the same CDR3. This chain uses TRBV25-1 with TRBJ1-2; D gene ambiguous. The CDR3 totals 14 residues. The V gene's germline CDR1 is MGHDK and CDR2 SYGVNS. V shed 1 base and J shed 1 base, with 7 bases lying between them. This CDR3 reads CASSESGDNYGYTF. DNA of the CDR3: TGTGCCAGCAGTGAATCCGGGGATAACTATGGCTACACCTTC.

CDR3 amino acids: CATSVHGTVYGYTF. CDR3 DNA sequence: TGTGCCACCAGCGTCCACGGGACAGTCTATGGCTACACCTTC. This chain links TRBV15 with TRBJ1-2; 7 bases are a match to TRBD1. The germline gives CDR1 LNHNV, CDR2 YYDKDF (reference sequence). Germline trimming cut 5 bases from V and 4 bases from J; bases unmatched to any gene: 7. The CDR3 runs to 14 residues.

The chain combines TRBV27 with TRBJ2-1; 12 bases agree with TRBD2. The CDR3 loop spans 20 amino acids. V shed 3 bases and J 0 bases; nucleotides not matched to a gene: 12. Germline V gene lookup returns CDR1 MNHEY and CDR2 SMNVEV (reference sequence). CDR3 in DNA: TGTGCCAGCAGTTTCCACGGACTAGCGGGGCCCCCGCTCTCCTACAATGAGCAGTTCTTC. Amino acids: CASSFHGLAGPPLSYNEQFF.

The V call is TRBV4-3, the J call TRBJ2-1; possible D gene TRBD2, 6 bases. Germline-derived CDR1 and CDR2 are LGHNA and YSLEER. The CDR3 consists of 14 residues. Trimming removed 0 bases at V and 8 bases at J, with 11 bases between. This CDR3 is CASSQEPREDEQFF. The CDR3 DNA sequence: TGCGCCAGCAGCCAAGAACCAAGGGAGGATGAGCAGTTCTTC.

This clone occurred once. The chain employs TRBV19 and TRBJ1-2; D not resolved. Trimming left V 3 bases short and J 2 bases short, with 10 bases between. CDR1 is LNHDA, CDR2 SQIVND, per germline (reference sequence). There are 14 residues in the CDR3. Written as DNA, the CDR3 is TGTGCCAGTAGTATGTCACCGGGAAACTATGGCTACACCTTC. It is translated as CASSMSPGNYGYTF.

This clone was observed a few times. The CDR3 region has the DNA TGTGCCAGCAGCGTAGATCCTAGCGGCTCCTACGAGCAGTACTTC. Translated: CASSVDPSGSYEQYF. The chain carries TRBV9 and TRBJ2-7; 7 bases agree with TRBD2. CDR3 length: 15 amino acids. The V gene end was trimmed by 0 bases and the J gene end by 0 bases; junction bases not matched to a gene: 3. Germline CDR1 SGDLS, CDR2 YYNGEE.

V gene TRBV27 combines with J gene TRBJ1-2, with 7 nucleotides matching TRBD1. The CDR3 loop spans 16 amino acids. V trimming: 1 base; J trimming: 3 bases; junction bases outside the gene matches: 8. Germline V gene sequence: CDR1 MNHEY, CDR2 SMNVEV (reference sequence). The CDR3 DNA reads TGTGCCAGCAGTTTATATAAGGGGGCAGGAGACTATGGCTACACCTTC. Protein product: CASSLYKGAGDYGYTF.

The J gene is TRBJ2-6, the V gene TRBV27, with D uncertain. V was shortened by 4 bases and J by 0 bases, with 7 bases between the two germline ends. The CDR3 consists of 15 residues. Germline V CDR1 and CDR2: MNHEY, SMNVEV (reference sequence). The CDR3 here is CASSSSLSGANVLTF. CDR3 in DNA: TGTGCCAGCAGTTCCTCTCTCTCTGGGGCCAACGTCCTGACTTTC. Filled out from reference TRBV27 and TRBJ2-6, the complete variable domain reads EAQVTQNPRYLITVTGKKLTVTCSQNMNHEYMSWYRQDPGLGLRQIYYSMNVEVTDKGDVPEGYKVSRKEKRNFPLILESPSPNQTSLYFCASSSSLSGANVLTFGAGSRLTVL.

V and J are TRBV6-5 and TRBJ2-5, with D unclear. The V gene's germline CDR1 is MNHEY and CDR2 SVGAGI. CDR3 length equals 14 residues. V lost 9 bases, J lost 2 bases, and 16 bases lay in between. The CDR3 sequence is CARWRLAFQETQYF. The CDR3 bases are TGTGCCAGATGGCGGCTCGCCTTTCAAGAGACCCAGTACTTC.

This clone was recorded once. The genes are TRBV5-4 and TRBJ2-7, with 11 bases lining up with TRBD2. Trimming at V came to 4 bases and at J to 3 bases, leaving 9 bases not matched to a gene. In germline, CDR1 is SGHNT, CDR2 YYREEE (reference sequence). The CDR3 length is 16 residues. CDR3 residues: CASSPGTSGNYYEQYF. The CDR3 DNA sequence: TGTGCCAGCAGCCCTGGGACTAGCGGAAACTACTACGAGCAGTACTTC.

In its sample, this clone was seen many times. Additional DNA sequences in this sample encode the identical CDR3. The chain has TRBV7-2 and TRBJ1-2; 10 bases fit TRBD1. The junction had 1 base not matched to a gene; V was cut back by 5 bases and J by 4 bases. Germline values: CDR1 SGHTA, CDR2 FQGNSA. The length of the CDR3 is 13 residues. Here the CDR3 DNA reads TGTGCCAGCAGCCGACAGGGGGCCTATGGCTACACCTTC. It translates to CASSRQGAYGYTF.